The sequence of this TCR beta chain was determined in a study of shared clonotypes between healthy human individuals. Sequencing was performed with immunoSEQ multiplex PCR; in TCRdb, only in-frame clones are kept and a portion is missing. The sample has some 450,000 clones; 60% to 80% are singletons. This clone has ten or more counts. The sample carries other DNA sequences with the same CDR3. From germline, CDR1 is MNHEY and CDR2 SMNVEV (reference sequence). This CDR3 comprises 20 residues. The V and J ends lost 6 bases and 4 bases, in that order; junction bases with no gene match: 23. The sequence came from a woman between 40 and 50 years old in good health. Some clones in this sample may be carry-over from other donors' samples. The specimen was PBMCs. V usage is TRBV27 and J usage is TRBJ2-5, with 10 nucleotides matching TRBD1. Here the CDR3 reads CASSLGWGKTGGGFPETQYF. CDR3 nucleotide sequence: TGTGCCAGCAGCCTAGGATGGGGAAAGACAGGGGGCGGTTTCCCAGAGACCCAGTACTTC.